One and the same sample provided the 21 T cell receptor beta chains below, sequenced in a study of beta chain features in type 1 diabetes. Expressed TCRB transcripts got sequenced, as all isolated RNA was reverse transcribed. The method was immunoSEQ multiplex PCR; TCRdb's version includes in-frame clones alone and lacks a portion of them. The profile covers 310,000 or so clones, with approximately 10% appearing a single time and about 0.015% taken by the ten largest. Sequences were obtained from naive CD4+ T cells from blood. These receptors were collected from a woman aged 25-40 years in good health.

V and J are TRBV5-6 and TRBJ2-1, with 9 bases fitting TRBD2. The V gene's germline CDR1 is SGHDT and CDR2 YYEEEE. The CDR3 contains 17 residues. Unmatched junction bases numbered 11, after V lost 1 base and J lost 6 bases. CDR3 sequence (DNA): TGTGCCAGCAGCTTGACAGCCGGGACTAGCCGTGCCAATGAGCAGTTCTTC. This encodes CASSLTAGTSRANEQFF.

This clone was seen more than once but under ten times. This chain joins TRBV7-2 and TRBJ1-2; no firm D call. The V gene's germline CDR1 is SGHTA and CDR2 FQGNSA. The CDR3 runs to 14 residues. V lost 1 base to trimming and J lost 3 bases, with 9 bases between them. Here the CDR3 reads CASSLGAVDYGYTF. The CDR3 coding sequence is TGTGCCAGCAGCTTAGGTGCGGTGGACTATGGCTACACCTTC.

The V and J genes are TRBV11-2 and TRBJ2-1; 9 nucleotides line up with TRBD2. The CDR3 extends over 17 amino acids. Germline assignment: CDR1 SGHAT and CDR2 FQNNGV. V was clipped by 5 bases and J by 6 bases; unmatched bases: 14. For the CDR3, the DNA is TGTGCCAGCAGCGCGCAGTGGACTAGCGAGGAACCCAATGAGCAGTTCTTC. It specifies CASSAQWTSEEPNEQFF.

This rearrangement joins TRBV28 to TRBJ2-7; unclear D gene. With 6 bases removed from V and 2 bases from J, the gap between germline ends came to 17 bases. The V gene's germline CDR1 is MDHEN and CDR2 SYDVKM. The CDR3 sequence is 15 residues long. Here the CDR3 reads CASSPTWSSTYEQYF. CDR3 in DNA: TGTGCCAGCAGCCCTACGTGGAGCAGTACCTACGAGCAGTACTTC.

This clone came up a few times. The V gene is TRBV28, the J gene TRBJ2-5, with 7 bases identical to TRBD1. Germline V lookup: CDR1 MDHEN, CDR2 SYDVKM. The CDR3 has 14 residues. V trimming: 2 bases; J trimming: 7 bases; junction bases outside the gene matches: 7. The DNA of the CDR3 is TGTGCCAGCAGTTTACCAACAGGGGTGGGGACCCAGTACTTC. Residues: CASSLPTGVGTQYF.

This clone was detected only a few times. The rearrangement joins TRBV7-2 to TRBJ2-7; 7 bases are shared with TRBD2. Germline V lookup: CDR1 SGHTA, CDR2 FQGNSA. CDR3 length: 13 amino acids. Trimming at V came to 8 bases and at J to 5 bases, leaving 9 bases not matched to a gene. CDR3 amino acids: CASDGAGVHEQYF. The CDR3 DNA sequence: TGTGCCAGCGACGGGGCGGGAGTCCACGAGCAGTACTTC.

This clone was seen a few times. The rearrangement joins TRBV19 to TRBJ2-3, with 9 bases fitting TRBD2. CDR3 length: 14 residues. The J segment lost 8 bases and the V segment lost 5 bases, leaving 8 bases of the junction unmatched. Germline CDR1 reads LNHDA; CDR2 reads SQIVND (reference sequence). In DNA, the CDR3 is TGTGCCAGTAGTGCGACTAGCGGCGTAGCTACGCAGTATTTT. Protein: CASSATSGVATQYF.

This clone showed up just a few times. The chain's CDR3 is CAVGRASLENEQFF. CDR3 nucleotide sequence: TGTGCCGTCGGCCGGGCGTCACTAGAGAATGAGCAGTTCTTC. This sequence joins TRBV6-6 and TRBJ2-1; D possibly corresponds to TRBD2 (5 bases). CDR3 length: 14 amino acids. Looked up from germline, CDR1 is MNHNY and CDR2 is SVGAGI (reference sequence). The germline V and J ends were trimmed by 11 bases and 7 bases, with 21 bases remaining between them.

This clone was seen only a few times. V is TRBV7-8 and J is TRBJ2-7, with 8 bases aligning to TRBD1. V lost 2 bases, J lost 2 bases, and 5 bases stayed unmatched. This CDR3 is 15 amino acids long. Looked up from germline, CDR1 is SGHVS and CDR2 is FQNEAQ. The CDR3 DNA is TGTGCCAGCAGCTTAACCGGGACAGGACCCTACGAGCAGTACTTC. Translating it yields CASSLTGTGPYEQYF.

Only a few counts were recorded for this clone. The CDR3, as DNA: TGTGCCAGTGGACAGGCCGGCAATCAGCCCCAGCATTTT. This translates into CASGQAGNQPQHF. The chain has TRBV19 and TRBJ1-5; the match to TRBD1 covers 7 bases. Germline V lookup: CDR1 LNHDA, CDR2 SQIVND (reference sequence). There are 13 residues in the CDR3. The V segment lost 8 bases and the J segment 2 bases; nucleotides outside the gene matches: 3.

V and J are TRBV15 and TRBJ1-4; no firm D call. From germline, CDR1 is LNHNV and CDR2 YYDKDF (reference sequence). Trimming stripped 0 bases from V and 8 bases from J, with 7 bases between. The CDR3 extends over 13 amino acids. The CDR3 nucleotides read TGTGCCACCAGCAGAGATCTAGGCGAAAAACTGTTTTTT. It yields the protein CATSRDLGEKLFF.

In its sample, this clone was seen a few times. This chain joins TRBV19 and TRBJ2-1; 11 nucleotides line up with TRBD2. This CDR3 has 16 residues. CDR1 is LNHDA and CDR2 is SQIVND in the germline V gene (reference sequence). Germline trimming cut 3 bases from V and 7 bases from J; bases unmatched to any gene: 8. In DNA form, the CDR3 reads TGTGCCAGTAGTATCCGGCTAGCGGGAGGTTCGAATGAGCAGTTCTTC. Amino acids: CASSIRLAGGSNEQFF.

This clone was counted a few times. V and J are TRBV15 and TRBJ2-7; 8 bases align to TRBD2. V lost 0 bases to trimming and J lost 5 bases; unmatched junction nucleotides: 9. Germline CDR1 and CDR2: LNHNV and YYDKDF (reference sequence). The CDR3 totals 16 residues. The CDR3 DNA sequence: TGTGCCACCAGCAGAGAGGGAAATAGCGGGATCCACGAGCAGTACTTC. Its translation is CATSREGNSGIHEQYF.

Worth noting for this clone: The same CDR3 is also encoded by other DNA sequences in this sample. This chain links TRBV20-1 with TRBJ2-1; D call uncertain. Trimming cost V 6 bases and J 3 bases, with 3 bases left between them. The CDR3 loop spans 10 amino acids. Germline CDR1 is DFQATT and CDR2 is SNEGSKA (reference sequence). In nucleotides, the CDR3 is TGCAGTGCGAGCTACAATGAGCAGTTCTTC. Amino acids: CSASYNEQFF.

This clone occurred a few times. This chain connects TRBV30 to TRBJ2-7; 12 nucleotides match TRBD1. Germline V gives CDR1 GTSNPN, CDR2 SVGIG (reference sequence). V dropped 5 bases and J dropped 2; count of bases not matched to a gene: 7. This CDR3 region has 15 residues. The CDR3 DNA sequence: TGTGCCTGGCAAGGGGGACAGGGGGCGGCCTACGAGCAGTACTTC. Translated, it gives CAWQGGQGAAYEQYF.

The chain has TRBV6-4 and TRBJ2-1, with TRBD1 identical over 10 bases. Per germline, CDR1 MRHNA and CDR2 SNTAGT. This CDR3 comprises 14 residues. Trimming took 6 bases from V and 7 from J; bases not matched to a gene: 6. The CDR3 spells CASRRQGAANEQFF. The CDR3 DNA follows: TGTGCCAGCAGACGACAGGGGGCTGCGAATGAGCAGTTCTTC.

J is TRBJ2-1 and V is TRBV15; 7 bases are a match to TRBD2. The CDR3 is 15 residues long. The J segment lost 0 bases and the V segment lost 4 bases, leaving 3 bases of the junction unmatched. From germline, CDR1 is LNHNV and CDR2 YYDKDF (reference sequence). The CDR3 DNA reads as TGTGCCACCAGCACGCGCGGGAGCTCCTACAATGAGCAGTTCTTC. Encoded protein: CATSTRGSSYNEQFF.

CDR3 protein: CASSERLAGGGEQFF. CDR3 DNA: TGTGCCAGCAGCGAACGACTAGCGGGAGGGGGCGAGCAGTTCTTC. The rearrangement joins TRBV9 to TRBJ2-1; TRBD2 aligns across 14 bases. The length of the CDR3 is 15 residues. J gave up 10 bases and V 3 bases, and 6 bases lay outside the gene matches. Germline loops: CDR1 SGDLS, CDR2 YYNGEE. The whole variable domain, filled in from reference TRBV9 and TRBJ2-1, reads DSGVTQTPKHLITATGQRVTLRCSPRSGDLSVYWYQQSLDQGLQFLIQYYNGEERAKGNILERFSAQQFPDLHSELNLSSLELGDSALYFCASSERLAGGGEQFFGPGTRLTVL.

This clone occurred a few times. The chain couples TRBV29-1 to TRBJ2-3; 11 bases fit TRBD2. The V and J ends lost 5 bases and 6 bases, in that order; junction bases with no gene match: 1. The CDR3 length is 12 residues. Per germline, CDR1 SQVTM and CDR2 ANQGSEA. The CDR3 DNA reads TGCAGCGTTAGACTAGCGGGGGATACGCAGTATTTT. It is translated as CSVRLAGDTQYF.

This clone occurred a few times. DNA for the CDR3: TGTGCCAGCAGCTTCGGTGGCGGGAGGGGTTCCACCGGGGAGCTGTTTTTT. Protein sequence: CASSFGGGRGSTGELFF. The chain has TRBV7-9 and TRBJ2-2; 9 nucleotides match TRBD2. Germline CDR1 is SEHNR and CDR2 is FQNEAQ (reference sequence). This CDR3 contains 17 residues. The V and J ends lost 3 bases and 4 bases, in that order; junction bases with no gene match: 9.

V gene TRBV6-5 combines with J gene TRBJ1-2; perhaps TRBD1 as D (5 bases). The CDR3 totals 13 residues. V gave up 2 bases and J gave up 8 bases, with 12 bases separating them. The germline V gene has CDR1 MNHEY and CDR2 SVGAGI. The DNA for the CDR3 is TGTGCCAGCAGTTACGGGGCCGGGAGGGGCTACACCTTC. Its protein product is CASSYGAGRGYTF.